These 13 T cell receptor gamma chains came from one sample sequenced in a study of Vδ1+ human thymocytes. Study observations and caveats: Thymic TRG and TRD repertoires appeared highly polyclonal, with Gaussian CDR3 length distributions.

RNA was extracted from the cells and then reverse transcribed. CDR3 amplicons came from multiplex PCR with pooled V-gene forward and constant-region reverse primers. TCRdb applied CATT to the multiplex PCR reads for clone calling. The table records tens of thousands of gamma-chain clones, about 18% of them present only once. The antigens of these receptors remain unknown. The material sequenced was Vdelta1+ gamma-delta thymocytes from the thymus. Subset in this sample: FACS-sorted CD3+ TCRalphabeta- TCRVdelta1+ TCRVdelta2- thymocytes. These receptor sequences come from a boy in the first two years of life who had congenital heart surgery.

V is TRGV4 and J is TRGJ1 or TRGJ2. V lost 12 bases and J lost 8; bases outside the gene matches: 16. Germline V gives CDR1 EGSTGY, CDR2 YDSYTSSV. The CDR3 sequence is 12 residues long. The CDR3 reads CAARRSTNKKLF. CDR3 sequence (DNA): TGTGCCGCTCGCCGGAGCACGAATAAGAAACTCTTT.

The V gene is TRGV9, the J gene TRGJ1 or TRGJ2. This CDR3 spans 12 amino acids. Looked up from germline, CDR1 is GITISATS and CDR2 is ISYDGTV (reference sequence). V dropped 0 bases and J dropped 12; count of bases not matched to a gene: 8. In DNA form, the CDR3 reads TGTGCCTTGTGGGAGGTGGTTTGGAGGAAACTCTTT. This sequence encodes CALWEVVWRKLF.

Concerning this clone: A much larger clone lies one base from this, so it may be a read error. The sample carries other DNA sequences with the same CDR3. V usage is TRGV9 and J usage is TRGJP. The CDR3 runs 16 residues. Germline assignment: CDR1 GITISATS and CDR2 ISYDGTV (reference sequence). J was trimmed by 7 bases and V by 0 bases; bases with no gene match: 3. CDR3 sequence: CALWEVHELGKKIKVF. The CDR3 DNA sequence: TGTGCCTTGTGGGAGGTGCATGAGTTGGGCAAAAAAATCAAGGTATTT.

The V and J genes are TRGV3 and TRGJ1 or TRGJ2. V shed 0 bases, J shed 7 bases, and the junction held 6 bases outside the gene matches. The CDR3 length is 13 residues. CDR1 is VTNTFY and CDR2 is YDVSTARD in the germline V gene (reference sequence). CDR3: CATWDRLQYKKLF. The CDR3, as DNA: TGTGCCACCTGGGACAGGCTTCAATATAAGAAACTCTTT.

This clone was seen only a few times. This chain connects TRGV8 to TRGJ1 or TRGJ2. V was pared by 1 base and J by 8 bases, with 5 bases of the junction left unmatched. The CDR3 is made up of 12 amino acids. CDR1 is VENAVY, CDR2 YDSYNSRV, per germline. The CDR3 loop is CATWDRYDKKLF. The DNA for the CDR3 is TGTGCCACCTGGGATAGATATGATAAGAAACTCTTT.

This chain joins TRGV5 and TRGJ1 or TRGJ2. The germline V gene has CDR1 VINAFY and CDR2 YDVSNSKD. This CDR3 is 16 amino acids long. The ends lost 0 bases at V and 2 bases at J; junction bases unmatched: 10. CDR3 in DNA: TGTGCCACCTGGGACAGGCCTAGGGCGGATTATTATAAGAAACTCTTT. Residues: CATWDRPRADYYKKLF.

The gene calls are TRGV9 and TRGJ1 or TRGJ2. Germline lookup yields CDR1 GITISATS and CDR2 ISYDGTV (reference sequence). V lost 1 base, J lost 8 bases, and 8 bases stayed unmatched. CDR3 length: 13 residues. The CDR3 nucleotides read TGTGCCTTGTGGGAGGTCCACCAGCATAAGAAACTCTTT. It codes for CALWEVHQHKKLF.

This sequence joins TRGV2 and TRGJ1 or TRGJ2. Germline V lookup: CDR1 EGSNGY, CDR2 YDSYNSKV. The CDR3 contains 12 residues. V dropped 0 bases and J dropped 9; count of bases not matched to a gene: 5. CDR3 sequence reads: CATWDGSTKKLF. CDR3 nucleotides: TGTGCCACCTGGGACGGGTCTACTAAGAAACTCTTT.

The chain joins TRGV2 to TRGJ1 or TRGJ2. The V and J ends lost 4 bases and 6 bases, in that order; junction bases with no gene match: 12. From germline, CDR1 is EGSNGY and CDR2 YDSYNSKV. The CDR3 length is 14 residues. The CDR3 region has the DNA TGTGCCACCTGGGATGTCGGGGCTTGTTATAAGAAACTCTTT. Translated, it gives CATWDVGACYKKLF.

The chain is built from TRGV3 and TRGJ1 or TRGJ2. The CDR3 extends over 14 amino acids. Trimming at V came to 3 bases and at J to 6 bases, leaving 11 bases not matched to a gene. Germline assignment: CDR1 VTNTFY and CDR2 YDVSTARD (reference sequence). Here the CDR3 DNA reads TGTGCCACCTGGGACGGCACTGTAAGTTATAAGAAACTCTTT. As protein: CATWDGTVSYKKLF.

This chain links TRGV9 with TRGJ1 or TRGJ2. The trim removed 0 bases at V and 7 bases at J, leaving 6 bases unmatched. This CDR3 comprises 13 residues. Germline values: CDR1 GITISATS, CDR2 ISYDGTV (reference sequence). The CDR3 DNA is TGTGCCTTGTGGGAGGTGTCTTGGTATAAGAAACTCTTT. Protein sequence: CALWEVSWYKKLF.

The chain has TRGV9 and TRGJ1 or TRGJ2. Trimming removed 0 bases from V and 4 bases from J; junction bases left unmatched: 9. CDR3 length: 15 residues. Looked up from germline, CDR1 is GITISATS and CDR2 is ISYDGTV (reference sequence). CDR3 bases: TGTGCCTTGTGGGAGGTGTATCGACTCTATTATAAGAAACTCTTT. It yields the protein CALWEVYRLYYKKLF.

This clone has a handful of counts. Other nucleotide sequences in the sample specify the same CDR3. The V call is TRGV3, the J call TRGJ1 or TRGJ2. Germline-derived CDR1 and CDR2 are VTNTFY and YDVSTARD (reference sequence). V was clipped by 0 bases and J by 0 bases; unmatched bases: 5. This CDR3 spans 15 amino acids. The CDR3 nucleotides are TGTGCCACCTGGGACAGGCCAACGAATTATTATAAGAAACTCTTT. Amino acid sequence: CATWDRPTNYYKKLF.